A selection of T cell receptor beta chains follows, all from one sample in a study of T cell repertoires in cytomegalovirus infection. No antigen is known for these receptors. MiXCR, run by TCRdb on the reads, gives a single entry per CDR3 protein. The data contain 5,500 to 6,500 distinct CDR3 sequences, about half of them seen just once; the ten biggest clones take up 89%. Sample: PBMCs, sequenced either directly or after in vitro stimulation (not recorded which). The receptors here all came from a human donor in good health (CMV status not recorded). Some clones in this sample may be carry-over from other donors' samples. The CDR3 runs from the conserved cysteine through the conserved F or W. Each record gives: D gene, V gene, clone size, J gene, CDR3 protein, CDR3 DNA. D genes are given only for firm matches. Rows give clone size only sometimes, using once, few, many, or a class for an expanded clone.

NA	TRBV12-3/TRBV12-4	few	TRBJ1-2	CASLGAGALYGYTF	TGTGCCAGCTTGGGGGCAGGGGCACTTTATGGCTACACCTTC
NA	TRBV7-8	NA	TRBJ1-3	CASSYQKGVHSGNTIYF	TGTGCCAGCAGCTACCAAAAGGGGGTCCACTCTGGAAACACCATATATTTT
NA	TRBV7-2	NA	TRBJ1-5	CASSLWDRGQPQHF	TGTGCCAGCAGCTTGTGGGATAGGGGTCAGCCCCAGCATTTT
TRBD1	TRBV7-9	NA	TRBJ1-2	CASSPGTGNPGDYGYTF	TGTGCCAGCAGCCCGGGGACAGGGAATCCGGGCGACTATGGCTACACCTTC
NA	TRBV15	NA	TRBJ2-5	CAIALGGGGKETQYF	TGTGCCATCGCCTTGGGAGGGGGCGGTAAAGAGACCCAGTACTTC
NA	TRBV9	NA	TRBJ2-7	CASSPLVGVGNEQYF	TGTGCCAGCAGCCCCCTGGTCGGGGTAGGCAACGAGCAGTACTTC
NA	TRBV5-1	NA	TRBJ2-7	CASSFSDSPSYEQYF	TGCGCCAGCAGCTTCTCGGACAGTCCTTCCTACGAGCAGTACTTC
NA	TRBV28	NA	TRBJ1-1	CASRVLSTEAFF	TGTGCCAGCAGGGTACTCAGCACTGAAGCTTTCTTT
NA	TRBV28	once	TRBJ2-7	CAITTTQLDYYHYF	TGTGCCATCACTACCACCCAACTAGACTACTATCATTACTTC
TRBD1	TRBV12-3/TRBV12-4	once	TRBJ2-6	CASTKGGAIGANVLTF	TGTGCCAGCACCAAAGGGGGCGCAATTGGGGCCAACGTCCTGACTTTC
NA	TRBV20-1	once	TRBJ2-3	CSASPLQVDTQYF	TGCAGTGCTAGTCCCCTACAGGTAGATACGCAGTATTTT
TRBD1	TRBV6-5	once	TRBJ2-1	CASSSQDSGTDFYNEQFF	TGTGCCAGCAGTTCCCAAGACTCCGGGACAGACTTCTACAATGAGCAGTTCTTC
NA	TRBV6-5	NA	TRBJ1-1	CASSWRGVGPHTEAFF	TGTGCCAGCAGTTGGCGGGGGGTGGGGCCGCACACTGAAGCTTTCTTT
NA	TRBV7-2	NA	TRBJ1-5	CASRPGTASNQPQHF	TGTGCCAGCAGACCAGGGACCGCTAGCAATCAGCCCCAGCATTTT
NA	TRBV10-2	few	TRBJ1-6	CASSETRPVPNSPLHF	TGCGCCAGCAGTGAGACACGCCCGGTCCCGAATTCACCCCTCCACTTT
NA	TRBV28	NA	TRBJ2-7	CASTHTQLDYEHSF	TGTGCAAGCACTCACACCCAACTAGACTACGAGCATTCCTTC
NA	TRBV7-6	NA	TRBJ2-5	CASSLRRNQETQYF	TGTGCCAGCAGCCTCAGGAGGAACCAAGAGACCCAGTACTTC
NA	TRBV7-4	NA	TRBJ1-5	CASSLSEGVRGWPQHF	TGTGCCAGCAGCTTATCGGAGGGGGTTCGAGGTTGGCCCCAGCATTTT
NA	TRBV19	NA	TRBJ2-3	CASSYQDTQYF	TGTGCCAGTAGTTACCAAGATACGCAGTATTTT
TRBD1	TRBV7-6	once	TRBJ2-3	CASSSGQASSTDKQYF	TGTGCCAGCAGCTCCGGACAGGCCTCTAGCACAGATAAGCAGTATTTT
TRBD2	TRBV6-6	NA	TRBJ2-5	CASKNAGGQETQYF	TGTGCCAGCAAAAACGCGGGGGGGCAAGAGACCCAGTACTTC
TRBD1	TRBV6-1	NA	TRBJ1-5	CDSSMGQKKQPQQF	TGTGACAGCAGCATGGGACAGAAGAAGCAACCCCAGCAATTT
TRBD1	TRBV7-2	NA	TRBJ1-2	CASSFRQGINSFF	TGTGCCAGCAGCTTCCGACAGGGGATTAATTCTTTCTTC
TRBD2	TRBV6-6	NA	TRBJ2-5	CASSSRGGTQETQYF	TGTGCCAGCAGTTCCCGGGGGGGTACTCAAGAGACCCAGTACTTC
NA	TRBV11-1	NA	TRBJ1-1	CSSSYRHPDTEAFF	TGTTCCAGCAGTTATAGACACCCCGACACGGAAGCTTTCTTT
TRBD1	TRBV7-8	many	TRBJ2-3	CASSFQGAVGTDTQYF	TGTGCCAGCAGCTTTCAGGGGGCGGTAGGGACAGATACGCAGTATTTT
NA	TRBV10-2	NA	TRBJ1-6	CASSGTDNSPLHF	TGCGCCAGCAGTGGGACGGATAATTCACCCCTCCACTTT
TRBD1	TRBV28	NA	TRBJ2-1	CANSFGTGLQFF	TGTGCCAACAGTTTCGGGACAGGGCTTCAGTTCTTC
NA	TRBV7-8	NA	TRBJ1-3	CASSLTGPSSGNTIYF	TGTGCCAGCAGCTTAACGGGACCTAGCTCTGGAAACACCATATATTTT
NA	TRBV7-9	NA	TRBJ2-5	CASRLGFGVGVGQETPYF	TGTGCCAGCAGATTAGGATTCGGGGTAGGAGTTGGGCAAGAGACCCCGTACTTC
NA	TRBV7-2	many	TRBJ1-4	CASSRGASRNEKLFF	TGTGCCAGCAGCCGGGGGGCAAGCCGTAATGAAAAACTGTTTTTT
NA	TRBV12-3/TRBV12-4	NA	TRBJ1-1	CASSLRVSKQVTEALF	TGTGCCAGCAGCCTCAGGGTTTCCAAACAGGTCACGGAAGCTTTATTT
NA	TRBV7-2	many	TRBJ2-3	CASSPGGWRTDTQYF	TGTGCCAGCAGCCCCGGGGGTTGGCGCACAGATACGCAGTATTTT
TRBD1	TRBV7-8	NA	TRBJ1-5	CASSLEYRGRSQPQHF	TGTGCCAGCAGCTTAGAGTACAGGGGGCGAAGTCAGCCCCAGCATTTT
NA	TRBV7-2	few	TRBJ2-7	CSSRWDTPGDYQYF	TGTTCCAGCAGATGGGACACCCCTGGCGACTATCAGTACTTC
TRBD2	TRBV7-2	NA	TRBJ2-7	CASSTSGGYEQYF	TGTGCCAGCAGCACTAGCGGGGGCTACGAGCAGTACTTC
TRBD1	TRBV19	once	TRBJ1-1	CASSSSGTDNTEAFF	TGTGCCAGTAGCTCCTCGGGGACAGATAACACTGAAGCTTTCTTT
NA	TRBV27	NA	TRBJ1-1	CASSLGLSGGNTEAFF	TGTGCCAGCAGTTTAGGGCTTTCCGGGGGAAACACTGAAGCTTTCTTT
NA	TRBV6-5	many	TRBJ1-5	CSSSMLQKNQPQHF	TGTTCCAGCAGCATGTTACAGAAGAATCAGCCCCAGCATTTT
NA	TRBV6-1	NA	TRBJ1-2	CASSELEGSSGGYTF	TGTGCCAGCAGTGAACTGGAAGGCAGTTCAGGGGGCTACACCTTC
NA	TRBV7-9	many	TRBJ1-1	CASRGGSATEAFF	TGTGCCAGCAGAGGGGGGTCGGCCACTGAAGCTTTCTTT
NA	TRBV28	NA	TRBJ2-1	CASSFSLAEKCF	TGTGCCAGCAGTTTTTCCCTAGCTGAGAAGTGCTTC
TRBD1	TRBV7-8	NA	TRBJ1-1	CASSLARRTGGLNTEAFF	TGTGCCAGCAGCTTAGCGAGGAGAACAGGGGGCTTGAACACTGAAGCTTTCTTT
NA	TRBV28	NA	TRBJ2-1	CASSFYLADNFF	TGTGCCAGCAGTTTTTACCTAGCTGATAATTTCTTC
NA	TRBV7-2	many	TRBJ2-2	CASSLNEPGELFF	TGTGCCAGCAGCTTAAATGAGCCCGGGGAGCTGTTTTTT
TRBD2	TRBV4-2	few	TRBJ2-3	CASSQVAGGGTDTQYF	TGTGCCAGCAGCCAAGTAGCGGGGGGTGGCACAGATACGCAGTATTTT
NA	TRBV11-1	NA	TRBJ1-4	CASSPGTATNEKLFF	TGTGCCAGCAGCCCCGGGACCGCAACTAATGAAAAACTGTTTTTT
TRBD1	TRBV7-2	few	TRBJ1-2	CASSRNRGGYGYTF	TGTGCCAGCAGTCGGAACAGGGGAGGCTATGGCTACACCTTC
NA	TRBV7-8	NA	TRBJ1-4	CASSALISGRKLFF	TGTGCCAGCAGCGCCTTGATCTCCGGCAGAAAACTGTTTTTT
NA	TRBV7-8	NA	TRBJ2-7	CARSWDTPVDEKAF	TGTGCCAGAAGCTGGGACACCCCTGTCGACGAGAAGGCCTTC
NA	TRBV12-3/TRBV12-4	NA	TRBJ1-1	CASSSRDSGRMNTEAFF	TGTGCCAGCAGTTCCCGGGACTCCGGCCGTATGAACACTGAAGCTTTCTTT
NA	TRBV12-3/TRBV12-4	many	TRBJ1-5	CASSEQGVSNQPQHF	TGTGCCAGCAGCGAACAGGGTGTTAGCAATCAGCCCCAGCATTTT
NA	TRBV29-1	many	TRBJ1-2	CSVEDHTGSFNYGYTF	TGCAGCGTTGAAGATCATACGGGCAGTTTCAACTATGGCTACACCTTC
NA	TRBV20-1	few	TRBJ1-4	CSAHDSNEKLFF	TGCAGTGCCCATGACAGTAATGAAAAACTGTTTTTT
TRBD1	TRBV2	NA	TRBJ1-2	CASDRDNYGYTF	TGTGCCAGCGACAGGGATAACTATGGCTACACCTTC
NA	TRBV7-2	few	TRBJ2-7	CASRLDTPVDEQYF	TGTGCCAGCAGATTGGACACCCCTGTCGACGAACAGTACTTC
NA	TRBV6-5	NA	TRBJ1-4	CASSQGPPGLFF	TGTGCCAGCAGCCAAGGGCCCCCGGGGCTGTTTTTT
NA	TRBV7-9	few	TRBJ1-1	CASSFGPGVVFGNGGTEAFF	TGTGCCAGCAGCTTCGGCCCTGGGGTTGTATTCGGAAACGGTGGGACTGAAGCTTTCTTT
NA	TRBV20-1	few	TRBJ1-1	CSAPRQARAFF	TGCAGTGCGCCTAGACAGGCTCGGGCATTCTTT
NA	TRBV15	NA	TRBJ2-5	CATSRDRGTQYF	TGTGCCACCAGCAGAGATCGGGGGACCCAGTACTTC